One sample yielded the 9 T cell receptor beta chains listed below, sequenced in a study of shared clonotypes between healthy human individuals. The repertoire was sequenced with immunoSEQ multiplex PCR; TCRdb's copy has only in-frame clones and lacks some. Seen here are more than 2 million clones, 90% to 97% observed once, and the top ten hold approximately 0.13%. Sequencing was performed on naive CD4+ T cells sorted from blood. This sample's subset: CD45RA+ positively selected. The receptors were gathered from a young man in good health.

Turning to this clone: The sample contains more than one DNA sequence encoding this CDR3. This chain joins TRBV5-5 and TRBJ2-6; D is undetermined. V was cut by 0 bases and J by 1 base, with 5 bases left in between. Germline CDR1 is SGHKS and CDR2 is YYEKEE (reference sequence). The CDR3 contains 15 residues. CDR3 coding DNA: TGTGCCAGCAGCTTGGCGGGTTCTGGGGCCAACGTCCTGACTTTC. Translated: CASSLAGSGANVLTF.

The chain uses TRBV30 and TRBJ2-1; TRBD1 matches 8 bases. Unmatched junction bases numbered 6, after V lost 5 bases and J lost 3 bases. This CDR3 is built from 14 residues. The germline gives CDR1 GTSNPN, CDR2 SVGIG (reference sequence). The CDR3 coding sequence is TGTGCCTGGGCGCAGGGGGCCCTCTACAATGAGCAGTTCTTC. Its translation is CAWAQGALYNEQFF.

The chain is built from TRBV18 and TRBJ1-6; D possibly corresponds to TRBD1 (5 bases). This CDR3 has 14 amino acids. Germline V CDR1 and CDR2: KGHSH, LQKENI. V was pared by 4 bases and J by 11 bases, with 15 bases between. CDR3 in DNA: TGTGCCAGCTCACTTGGGACTGGCGGGACACCCCTCCACTTT. Amino acid sequence: CASSLGTGGTPLHF. Supplemented by reference TRBV18 and TRBJ1-6, the full variable domain reads NAGVMQNPRHLVRRRGQEARLRCSPMKGHSHVYWYRQLPEEGLKFMVYLQKENIIDESGMPKERFSAEFPKEGPSILRIQQVVRGDSAAYFCASSLGTGGTPLHFGNGTRLTVT.

The rearrangement links TRBV28 to TRBJ1-4; D unclear. CDR3 length: 16 amino acids. Germline V gene lookup returns CDR1 MDHEN and CDR2 SYDVKM. V was pared by 3 bases and J by 0 bases, with 11 bases between. This CDR3 is CASSFSSFATNEKLFF. In DNA form, the CDR3 reads TGTGCCAGCAGTTTCTCCAGTTTTGCAACTAATGAAAAACTGTTTTTT.

With respect to this clone: The same CDR3 also results from other DNA sequences found in this sample. The chain employs TRBV7-9 and TRBJ2-5; no reliable D call. Between the trimmed V and J ends, which lost 3 bases and 3 bases, there was a span of 2 bases. The CDR3 loop spans 11 amino acids. Germline V lookup: CDR1 SEHNR, CDR2 FQNEAQ (reference sequence). The CDR3 DNA follows: TGTGCCAGCAGCTTTAAAGAGACCCAGTACTTC. Translation: CASSFKETQYF.

The chain recombines TRBV9 with TRBJ2-2; 7 bases are shared with TRBD1. The CDR3 is 17 residues long. V was clipped by 4 bases and J by 1 base; unmatched bases: 10. The germline gives CDR1 SGDLS, CDR2 YYNGEE. The CDR3 DNA follows: TGTGCCAGCAGCCCGAGGGGACAGATTATGAACACCGGGGAGCTGTTTTTT. Translated, it gives CASSPRGQIMNTGELFF.

This chain joins TRBV5-1 and TRBJ2-5; the D gene is possibly TRBD1 (5 bases). Germline V gives CDR1 SGHRS, CDR2 YFSETQ. V gave up 0 bases and J gave up 4 bases, with 13 bases separating them. The CDR3 is 15 residues long. DNA of the CDR3: TGCGCCAGCAGCTTGGGGGGCCGAAGAGGAGAGACCCAGTACTTC. It translates to CASSLGGRRGETQYF.

This clone was seen a few times. The chain recombines TRBV6-1 with TRBJ1-1; 8 nucleotides align to TRBD1. The CDR3 runs to 15 residues. Germline assignment: CDR1 MNHNS and CDR2 SASEGT. V gave up 7 bases and J gave up 0 bases; unmatched junction bases: 7. CDR3 in amino acids: CASNMGQAMNTEAFF. The CDR3 DNA follows: TGTGCCAGCAATATGGGACAGGCCATGAACACTGAAGCTTTCTTT.

V usage is TRBV2 and J usage is TRBJ2-1; 7 bases are a match to TRBD2. Germline CDR1 reads SNHLY; CDR2 reads FYNNEI. With V trimmed by 6 bases and J by 3 bases, 5 bases remained unmatched. This CDR3 spans 14 amino acids. CDR3 in amino acids: CASSAGLSYNEQFF. In nucleotides, the CDR3 is TGTGCCAGCAGCGCGGGACTAAGCTACAATGAGCAGTTCTTC.